The 13 T cell receptor beta chains below come from one sample, sequenced in a study of cytomegalovirus exposure and HLA in healthy donors. Data came from immunoSEQ multiplex PCR; TCRdb stores just in-frame clones and leaves some out. The table has roughly 250,000 clones, nearly 90% seen once. The sample comprised PBMCs. The receptors were gathered from a woman aged 18-30 years in good health and CMV-seronegative.

The chain combines TRBV5-1 with TRBJ2-5, with 10 positions matching TRBD1. V shed 1 base and J 4 bases; nucleotides not matched to a gene: 10. The CDR3 has 17 residues. Germline assignment: CDR1 SGHRS and CDR2 YFSETQ. Here the CDR3 reads CASSLPLEDRGGETQYF. The CDR3 region has the DNA TGCGCCAGCAGCTTGCCTCTTGAGGACAGGGGGGGAGAGACCCAGTACTTC.

The chain carries TRBV9 and TRBJ1-6; D is perhaps TRBD1 (6 bases). The germline V and J ends were trimmed by 2 bases and 13 bases, with 13 bases remaining between them. The CDR3 has 13 residues. Germline values: CDR1 SGDLS, CDR2 YYNGEE. CDR3: CASSVNRESPLHF. The CDR3 DNA reads as TGTGCCAGCAGCGTTAACAGGGAAAGCCCCCTCCACTTT.

The rearrangement joins TRBV6-6 to TRBJ1-2; tentative D call: TRBD1 (5 bases). The germline V gene encodes CDR1 MNHNY and CDR2 SVGAGI (reference sequence). Trimming shortened V by 7 bases and J by 8 bases, and 14 bases separated the two germline ends. CDR3 length equals 12 residues. The CDR3 protein is CASNGQGSGYTF. The CDR3 DNA reads as TGTGCCAGCAATGGGCAGGGCAGCGGCTACACCTTC.

The chain joins TRBV25-1 to TRBJ1-1, with 9 bases matching TRBD1. The V gene's germline CDR1 is MGHDK and CDR2 SYGVNS. This CDR3 is built from 18 residues. Trimming removed 7 bases from V and 4 bases from J; junction bases left unmatched: 19. The CDR3 protein is CASNARDRDVDSFTEAFF. CDR3 DNA sequence: TGTGCCAGCAATGCCCGGGACAGGGATGTAGATTCTTTCACTGAAGCTTTCTTT.

The rearrangement links TRBV19 to TRBJ2-7; D is perhaps TRBD2 (5 bases). The V end was cut by 0 bases, the J end by 0 bases, with 6 bases between. Germline assignment: CDR1 LNHDA and CDR2 SQIVND (reference sequence). The CDR3 sequence is 14 residues long. In DNA form, the CDR3 reads TGTGCCAGTAGTATAGAGAGGGACTCCTACGAGCAGTACTTC. Translated, it gives CASSIERDSYEQYF.

The chain combines TRBV15 with TRBJ2-3; 8 bases are shared with TRBD2. In germline, CDR1 is LNHNV, CDR2 YYDKDF (reference sequence). This CDR3 is 14 amino acids long. Trimming removed 5 bases from V and 2 bases from J; junction bases left unmatched: 3. CDR3 amino acids: CATSSGGYTDTQYF. DNA for the CDR3: TGTGCCACCAGCTCGGGGGGGTACACAGATACGCAGTATTTT.

As for this clone: The junction departs from germline at one end; a sequencing error may be responsible. The chain uses TRBV6-1 and TRBJ1-2; perhaps TRBD1 as D (6 bases). CDR3 length equals 11 residues. In germline, CDR1 is MNHNS, CDR2 SASEGT. The DNA of the CDR3 is TGTGCCAGCAGGGAAGGGACAGGCTACACCTTC. Its translation: CASREGTGYTF.

For the CDR3, the DNA is TGTGCCAGCAGGTTTCCTAGCGGGATTAGCTCCTACGAGCAGTACGTC. Amino acids: CASRFPSGISSYEQYV. This chain joins TRBV2 and TRBJ2-7; 9 bases line up with TRBD2. This CDR3 is built from 16 residues. Germline V gives CDR1 SNHLY, CDR2 FYNNEI. Trimming took 6 bases from V and 0 from J; bases not matched to a gene: 9.

The rearrangement uses TRBV27 and TRBJ2-7, with 9 nucleotides matching TRBD1. The germline CDR1 and CDR2 sequences are MNHEY and SMNVEV (reference sequence). The V and J ends lost 6 bases and 0 bases, in that order; junction bases with no gene match: 9. The CDR3 totals 16 residues. The CDR3: CASREDRGVLSYEQYF. CDR3 coding DNA: TGTGCCAGCAGGGAGGACAGGGGCGTACTCTCCTACGAGCAGTACTTC.

V gene TRBV6-5 combines with J gene TRBJ2-5, with D perhaps TRBD1 (5 bases). V was trimmed by 4 bases and J by 4 bases, leaving 16 bases between them. The CDR3 runs to 15 residues. In germline, CDR1 is MNHEY, CDR2 SVGAGI. The CDR3, as DNA: TGTGCCAGCAGTTCGGACGGCCAAAGGGGAGAGACCCAGTACTTC. Protein product: CASSSDGQRGETQYF.

The chain is built from TRBV19 and TRBJ1-4; D call uncertain. Looked up from germline, CDR1 is LNHDA and CDR2 is SQIVND (reference sequence). The length of the CDR3 is 17 residues. V lost 4 bases to trimming and J lost 8 bases, with 23 bases between them. The CDR3 reads CASSTRDSQSLGEKLFF. CDR3 sequence (DNA): TGTGCCAGTAGTACCCGGGATTCTCAATCCTTGGGGGAAAAACTGTTTTTT.

The chain joins TRBV25-1 to TRBJ2-7; D is perhaps TRBD1 (6 bases). The CDR3 is 13 amino acids. The V end was cut by 3 bases, the J end by 4 bases, with 10 bases between. Per the germline V gene, CDR1 is MGHDK and CDR2 is SYGVNS. CDR3 nucleotides: TGTGCCAGCAGTGACTCAACAGGGTACGAGCAGTACGTC. It is translated as CASSDSTGYEQYV.

This chain links TRBV6-1 with TRBJ1-1; 8 bases map to TRBD1. The V and J ends lost 7 bases and 2 bases, in that order; junction bases with no gene match: 6. CDR3 length equals 14 residues. The germline gives CDR1 MNHNS, CDR2 SASEGT. CDR3 DNA sequence: TGTGCCAGCACCATAGGACAGGGTAACACTGAAGCTTTCTTT. This codes for CASTIGQGNTEAFF.